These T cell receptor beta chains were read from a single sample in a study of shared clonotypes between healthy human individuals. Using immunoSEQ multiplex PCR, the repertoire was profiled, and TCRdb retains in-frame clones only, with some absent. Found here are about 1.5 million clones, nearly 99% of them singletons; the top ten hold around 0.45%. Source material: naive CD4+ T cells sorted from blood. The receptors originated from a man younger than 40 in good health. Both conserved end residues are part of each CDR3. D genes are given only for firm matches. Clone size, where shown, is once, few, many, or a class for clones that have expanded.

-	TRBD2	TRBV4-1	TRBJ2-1	CASSQEVGGRAWGRNEQFF	TGCGCCAGCAGCCAAGAGGTCGGCGGGAGGGCATGGGGAAGAAATGAGCAGTTCTTC
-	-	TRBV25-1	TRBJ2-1	CASSRRLSPHNEQFF	TGTGCCAGCAGTAGGCGACTAAGCCCGCACAATGAGCAGTTCTTC
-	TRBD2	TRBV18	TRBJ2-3	CASSPGGRDRDTQYF	TGTGCCAGCTCACCCGGCGGGAGGGACCGGGATACGCAGTATTTT
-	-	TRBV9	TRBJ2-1	CASSPAAGSYNEQFF	TGTGCCAGCAGCCCAGCGGCGGGCTCCTACAATGAGCAGTTCTTC
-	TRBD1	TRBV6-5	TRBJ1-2	CASSDRGLYGYTF	TGTGCCAGCAGTGACAGGGGGCTTTATGGCTACACCTTC
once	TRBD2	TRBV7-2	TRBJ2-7	CASSPGLGKNSYEQYF	TGTGCCAGCAGCCCGGGACTAGGTAAAAACTCCTACGAGCAGTACTTC
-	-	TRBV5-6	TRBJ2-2	CASSLYTGELFF	TGTGCCAGCAGCTTATACACCGGGGAGCTGTTTTTT
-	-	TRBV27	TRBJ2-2	CASSFRGSWTGELFF	TGTGCCAGCAGTTTTCGAGGAAGCTGGACCGGGGAGCTGTTTTTT
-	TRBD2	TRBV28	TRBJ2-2	CASSWASGRAAELFF	TGTGCCAGCAGTTGGGCTAGCGGGAGGGCCGCGGAGCTGTTTTTT
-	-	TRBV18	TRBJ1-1	CASRGGDTEAFF	TGTGCCAGCCGAGGAGGAGACACTGAAGCTTTCTTT
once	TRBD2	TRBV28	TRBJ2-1	CASSFASGAIFEQFF	TGTGCCAGCAGTTTTGCTAGCGGGGCAATTTTTGAGCAGTTCTTC
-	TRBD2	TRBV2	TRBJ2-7	CASSEVSSGTYEQYF	TGTGCCAGCAGTGAAGTGTCCAGCGGGACCTACGAGCAGTACTTC
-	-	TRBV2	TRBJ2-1	CATTRLAEQFF	TGTGCGACCACAAGACTTGCCGAGCAGTTCTTC
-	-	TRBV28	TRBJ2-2	CASRERVFGELFF	TGTGCCAGCAGGGAGCGGGTATTCGGGGAGCTGTTTTTT
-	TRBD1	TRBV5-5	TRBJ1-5	CASSRDRGTQPQHF	TGTGCCAGCAGCCGGGACAGGGGGACTCAGCCCCAGCATTTT
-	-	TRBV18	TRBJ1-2	CASSPPGVGYGYTF	TGTGCCAGCTCACCACCCGGGGTTGGCTATGGCTACACCTTC
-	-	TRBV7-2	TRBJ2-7	CASSQKAHEQYF	TGTGCCAGCAGCCAGAAGGCCCACGAGCAGTACTTC
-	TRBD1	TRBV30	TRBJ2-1	CACHRDRVNEQFF	TGTGCCTGCCACCGGGACAGGGTCAATGAGCAGTTCTTC
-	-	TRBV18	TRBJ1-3	CASSRSGTIGNTIYF	TGTGCCAGCTCTCGCTCCGGGACGATTGGAAACACCATATATTTT
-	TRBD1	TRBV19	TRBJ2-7	CASSIRQGDHYEQYF	TGTGCCAGTAGTATTCGCCAGGGGGATCACTACGAGCAGTACTTC
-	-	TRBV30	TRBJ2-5	CAWSRETQYF	TGTGCCTGGAGTCGGGAGACCCAGTACTTC
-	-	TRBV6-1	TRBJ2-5	CASSAQPRNLETQYF	TGTGCCAGCAGTGCTCAGCCTAGGAATTTGGAGACCCAGTACTTC
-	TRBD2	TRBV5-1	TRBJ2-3	CASSLSLAGGDTQYF	TGCGCCAGCAGCTTGTCACTAGCGGGTGGAGATACGCAGTATTTT
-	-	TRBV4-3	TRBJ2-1	CASSPYAGTYNEQFF	TGCGCCAGCAGCCCTTACGCGGGGACTTACAATGAGCAGTTCTTC
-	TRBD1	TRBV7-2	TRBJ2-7	CASTNSQGEYEQYF	TGTGCCAGCACCAACTCCCAGGGGGAGTACGAGCAGTACTTC
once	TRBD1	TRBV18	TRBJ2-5	CASSPNRGQETQYF	TGTGCCAGCTCACCAAACAGGGGCCAAGAGACCCAGTACTTC
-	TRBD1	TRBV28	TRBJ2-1	CASSLPGQGSYNEQFF	TGTGCCAGCAGTTTGCCGGGACAGGGCTCCTACAATGAGCAGTTCTTC
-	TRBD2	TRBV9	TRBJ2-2	CASSEPRRLAGGGTGELFF	TGTGCCAGCAGCGAGCCCCGCCGGCTAGCGGGAGGTGGTACCGGGGAGCTGTTTTTT
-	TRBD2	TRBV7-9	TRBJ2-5	CASSRGTSRETQYF	TGTGCCAGCAGCCGCGGGACTAGCCGAGAGACCCAGTACTTC
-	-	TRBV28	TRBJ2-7	CASSLLSGSVYEQYF	TGTGCCAGCAGTTTACTTTCCGGGAGTGTTTACGAGCAGTACTTC
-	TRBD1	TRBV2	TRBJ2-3	CASSKVGQGTTDTQYF	TGTGCCAGCAGTAAGGTGGGACAGGGGACCACAGATACGCAGTATTTT
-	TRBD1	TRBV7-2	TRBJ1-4	CASSPGQDNNEKLFF	TGTGCCAGCAGCCCCGGACAGGACAACAATGAAAAACTGTTTTTT
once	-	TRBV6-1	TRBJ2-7	CASSEELAGSYYEQYF	TGTGCCAGCAGTGAAGAGTTAGCCGGGTCTTACTACGAGCAGTACTTC
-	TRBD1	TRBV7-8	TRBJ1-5	CASRTGTALGQPQHF	TGTGCCAGCAGAACTGGGACAGCACTGGGGCAGCCCCAGCATTTT
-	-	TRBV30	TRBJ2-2	CAWSTPGPKPGELFF	TGTGCCTGGAGTACCCCGGGACCTAAGCCCGGGGAGCTGTTTTTT
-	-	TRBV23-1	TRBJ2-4	CASSPGWAKNIQYF	TGCGCCAGCAGTCCGGGGTGGGCCAAAAACATTCAGTACTTC
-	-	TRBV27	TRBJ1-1	CASRGDPRDTEAFF	TGTGCCAGCAGAGGGGACCCTCGGGACACTGAAGCTTTCTTT
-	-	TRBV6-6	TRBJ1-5	CASSPPGAKQPQHF	TGTGCCAGCAGTCCCCCAGGGGCTAAACAGCCCCAGCATTTT
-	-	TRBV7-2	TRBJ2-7	CASSFARSSYEQYF	TGTGCCAGCAGCTTCGCTAGGAGCTCCTACGAGCAGTACTTC
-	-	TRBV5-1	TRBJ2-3	CASSLEIQPDTQYF	TGCGCCAGCAGCTTGGAGATACAGCCAGATACGCAGTATTTT